This T cell receptor (beta chain) is from a study of regulatory dendritic cells for organ transplantation. At the level of the study: Monocytes received vitamin D3 on days 0 and 4, IL-10 on day 4.

This CDR3 contains 11 residues. CDR1 and CDR2 from the germline V gene are SQVTM and ANQGSEA. The V gene lost 4 bases and the J gene lost 2 bases, with 6 bases spanning the gap. Some clones are missing from TCRdb's copy, which holds only in-frame ones; the method was immunoSEQ multiplex PCR. The data hold about 20,000 clones, with approximately 85% observed a single time. To note about this clone: Its antigen remains unidentified.

Whole-study results and caveats: Mature dendritic cells appeared to drive more memory CD8+ clonal expansion than regulatory ones. Naive T cells showed high diversity, memory cells less, memory CD8+ least.

CFSE-labeled sorted T cells met regulatory or mature dendritic cells for 4 to 6 days. FACS sorted CD4+ or CD8+ T cells into CD45RA+ naive and CD45RO+ memory. The chain uses TRBV29-1 and TRBJ2-7; no clear D. What was sequenced was naive CD4+ T cells from blood cultured with dendritic cells. Stated subset: CD45RA+ naive T cells. The clonotype originates from a human donor in good health. The chain's CDR3 is CSVGQTYEQYF. Written as DNA, the CDR3 is TGCAGCGTTGGACAAACCTACGAGCAGTACTTC.